The 32 T cell receptor beta chains below were found in one sample sequenced in a study of blood T cell repertoires in COVID-19. Sequencing was performed with immunoSEQ multiplex PCR; in TCRdb, only in-frame clones are kept and a portion is missing. The repertoire holds some 140,000 clones, with 79% as singletons. The sample taken for sequencing was peripheral blood. These receptors all come from a man aged 55-75 years with acute or convalescent COVID-19.

The chain is built from TRBV4-1 and TRBJ1-3, with D hard to call. The V end was cut by 3 bases, the J end by 2 bases, with 11 bases between. The CDR3 is 15 residues long. Germline loops: CDR1 MGHRA, CDR2 YSYEKL. The CDR3 coding sequence is TGCGCCAGCAGCCAGGCAGCTACTACTGGAAACACCATATATTTT. Translating gives CASSQAATTGNTIYF.

CDR3 sequence (DNA): TGTGCCATCAGGACAGCAGATAATTCACCCCTCCACTTT. This gives the protein CAIRTADNSPLHF. V is TRBV10-3 and J is TRBJ1-6, with D maybe TRBD1 (5 bases). The CDR3 is 13 residues long. V lost 6 bases and J 5 bases, leaving 8 bases between the germline ends. From germline, CDR1 is ENHRY and CDR2 SYGVKD.

The V and J genes are TRBV19 and TRBJ2-2; 9 positions match TRBD1. The CDR3 spans 20 residues. Germline trimming cut 7 bases from V and 0 bases from J; bases unmatched to any gene: 18. Germline V lookup: CDR1 LNHDA, CDR2 SQIVND (reference sequence). CDR3 in DNA: TGTGCCAGTACGTACTCCGGGACAGGGTTTAAGGGAGCGAACACCGGGGAGCTGTTTTTT. This codes for CASTYSGTGFKGANTGELFF.

The chain recombines TRBV21-1 with TRBJ2-4; the D call TRBD2 from the table was never checked on the DNA. TRBV21-1 is listed as a pseudogene. CDR3 length equals 18 residues. Here the CDR3 DNA reads TGTGCCAGCAGCAAAGGAACGCGTAGCGGCTTAGCCAAAAACATTCAGTACTTC. Protein: CASSKGTRSGLAKNIQYF.

This clone was detected once. The V gene is TRBV6-5, the J gene TRBJ1-3; D gene unclear. V gave up 6 bases and J gave up 8 bases, with 14 bases separating them. Germline-derived CDR1 and CDR2 are MNHEY and SVGAGI. The CDR3 spans 13 residues. CDR3 coding DNA: TGTGCCAGCAGCCTCTGGGAGGAGGACACCATATATTTT. Protein: CASSLWEEDTIYF.

This chain uses TRBV9 with TRBJ2-1; D ambiguous. The CDR3 loop spans 13 amino acids. Between the trimmed V and J ends, which lost 2 bases and 5 bases, there was a span of 8 bases. Germline V CDR1 and CDR2: SGDLS, YYNGEE. Here the CDR3 reads CASSVGHNNEQFF. The CDR3 nucleotides are TGTGCCAGCAGCGTGGGCCATAACAATGAGCAGTTCTTC.

This rearrangement joins TRBV30 to TRBJ1-1, with TRBD1 matching over 8 bases. The V and J ends lost 2 bases and 2 bases, in that order; junction bases with no gene match: 4. Germline loops: CDR1 GTSNPN, CDR2 SVGIG (reference sequence). CDR3 length: 14 residues. The CDR3 loop is CAWSPTGANTEAFF. The CDR3, as DNA: TGTGCCTGGAGTCCGACAGGGGCAAACACTGAAGCTTTCTTT.

The chain joins TRBV21-1 to TRBJ2-1; the D call in the table, TRBD2, was not verified against the DNA. TRBV21-1 is a pseudogene locus. The CDR3 is 12 residues long. The CDR3 spells CASSKERKEQFF. CDR3 bases: TGTGCCAGCAGCAAAGAGAGAAAAGAGCAGTTCTTC.

The chain recombines TRBV6-6 with TRBJ2-1; the D gene is possibly TRBD2 (5 bases). V was cut by 4 bases and J by 4 bases, with 11 bases left in between. CDR3 length: 14 residues. The germline gives CDR1 MNHNY, CDR2 SVGAGI (reference sequence). The CDR3 loop is CASSSSSGYNEQFF. The CDR3 bases are TGTGCCAGCAGTTCCTCCAGCGGATACAATGAGCAGTTCTTC.

The CDR3 coding sequence is TGTGCCAGCAGCCTCCAACCAGGGTCCGATCAGCCCCAGCATTTT. Residues: CASSLQPGSDQPQHF. The chain couples TRBV7-2 to TRBJ1-5; D is possibly TRBD1 (5 bases). The germline V gene encodes CDR1 SGHTA and CDR2 FQGNSA. CDR3 length equals 15 residues. Trimming took 5 bases from V and 5 from J, leaving 16 bases between them.

For this clone: At one boundary the junction diverges from the germline segment, which might be a read error. V and J are TRBV9 and TRBJ1-1; D possibly corresponds to TRBD1 (6 bases). CDR1 is SGDLS and CDR2 is YYNGEE in the germline V gene. The CDR3 is made up of 14 amino acids. The CDR3, as DNA: TGTGCCAGCAGCGCCGGTCAGGGGATTCCCGAGCCCCAATTT. This codes for CASSAGQGIPEPQF.

The chain uses TRBV19 and TRBJ1-1; D unclear. The CDR3 covers 11 residues. V lost 7 bases to trimming and J lost 7 bases, with 10 bases between them. Germline V gene data show CDR1 as LNHDA and CDR2 as SQIVND (reference sequence). The CDR3 DNA follows: TGTGCCAGTATCAGTTTTGATGAAGCTTTCTTT. Protein: CASISFDEAFF.

The V gene is TRBV19, the J gene TRBJ1-1, with 10 bases aligning to TRBD1. From germline, CDR1 is LNHDA and CDR2 SQIVND (reference sequence). The V segment lost 6 bases and the J segment 4 bases; nucleotides outside the gene matches: 8. The length of the CDR3 is 15 residues. Written as DNA, the CDR3 is TGTGCCAGTAGGTCTTTCGGGACAGGGGTCACTGAAGCTTTCTTT. This sequence encodes CASRSFGTGVTEAFF.

J is TRBJ2-1 and V is TRBV27, with a possible D match to TRBD2 (6 bases). This CDR3 region has 15 residues. Trimming pared 6 bases from V and 1 base from J, leaving 13 bases between. Germline values: CDR1 MNHEY, CDR2 SMNVEV (reference sequence). CDR3 nucleotide sequence: TGTGCCAGCAGCCGTTTCGGACTATCCTACAATGAGCAGTTCTTC. It codes for CASSRFGLSYNEQFF.

The chain employs TRBV28 and TRBJ1-5, with D tentatively TRBD1 (5 bases). The CDR3 has 15 residues. CDR1 is MDHEN, CDR2 SYDVKM, per germline. V was cut by 3 bases and J by 2 bases, with 11 bases left in between. DNA of the CDR3: TGTGCCAGCAGTTTGGTTGGGGGGGGCAATCAGCCCCAGCATTTT. Translating it yields CASSLVGGGNQPQHF.

The rearrangement joins TRBV9 to TRBJ2-3; maybe TRBD2 (6 bases). CDR3 length: 15 residues. Germline V lookup: CDR1 SGDLS, CDR2 YYNGEE. V was cut by 3 bases and J by 1 base, with 12 bases left in between. The CDR3 bases are TGTGCCAGCAGCGAGATTCCTAGCGGCACAGATACGCAGTATTTT. This gives the protein CASSEIPSGTDTQYF.

The rearrangement joins TRBV5-4 to TRBJ1-1; a possible D gene is TRBD1 (6 bases). This CDR3 region has 13 residues. CDR1 and CDR2 (germline): SGHNT, YYREEE (reference sequence). The ends were cut back, 2 bases at V and 8 bases at J, with 13 bases in the middle. CDR3 DNA: TGTGCCAGCAGCTTTATAGACACAGGGGAAGCTTTCTTT. Its translation is CASSFIDTGEAFF.

The chain links TRBV28 to TRBJ1-5; D unclear. This CDR3 contains 15 residues. The V and J ends lost 2 bases and 2 bases respectively, with 10 bases between them. Germline CDR1 MDHEN, CDR2 SYDVKM. CDR3 residues: CASSLRGIGNQPQHF. CDR3 DNA sequence: TGTGCCAGCAGTTTACGCGGGATTGGCAATCAGCCCCAGCATTTT.

The chain joins TRBV24-1 to TRBJ1-2; the D is unclear. CDR1 is KGHDR and CDR2 is SFDVKD in the germline V gene. V was pared by 10 bases and J by 2 bases, with 7 bases between. This CDR3 is built from 11 residues. The CDR3: CATESNYGYTF. The CDR3 region has the DNA TGTGCCACAGAAAGCAACTATGGCTACACCTTC.

The rearrangement links TRBV3-1 (or the pseudogene TRBV3-2) to TRBJ2-7; 10 nucleotides align to TRBD2. This CDR3 region has 16 residues. Per germline, CDR1 LGHDT and CDR2 YNNKEL (reference sequence). V shed 0 bases, J shed 6 bases, and the junction held 8 bases outside the gene matches. The CDR3 sequence: CASSQEVASGSSEQYF. DNA for the CDR3: TGTGCCAGCAGCCAAGAAGTGGCTAGCGGGAGTAGCGAGCAGTACTTC.

The rearrangement joins TRBV4-1 to TRBJ1-5; 7 bases are a match to TRBD1. Germline V gene lookup returns CDR1 MGHRA and CDR2 YSYEKL. The CDR3 is 15 residues long. After removal of 3 bases from V and 4 bases from J, the junction contained 6 bases not matched to a gene. The CDR3 spells CASSHLEQGNQPQHF. The CDR3 DNA follows: TGCGCCAGCAGCCACTTGGAACAGGGGAATCAGCCCCAGCATTTT.

This clone was found a few times. The V and J genes are TRBV6-1 and TRBJ1-2; 8 bases match TRBD1. V trimming: 3 bases; J trimming: 4 bases; junction bases outside the gene matches: 7. CDR1 and CDR2 (germline): MNHNS, SASEGT. The CDR3 sequence is 15 residues long. The CDR3, as DNA: TGTGCCAGCAGTGAGCAGCAGGGGGCCGTCTATGGCTACACCTTC. Amino acid sequence: CASSEQQGAVYGYTF.

The rearrangement uses TRBV7-9 and TRBJ1-1; D gene uncertain. CDR1 is SEHNR and CDR2 is FQNEAQ in the germline V gene (reference sequence). The CDR3 length is 13 residues. The V end lost 3 bases, the J end lost 6 bases, and 11 bases lay between the germline ends. This CDR3 reads CASSFGVRAEAFF. CDR3 in DNA: TGTGCCAGCAGCTTCGGGGTAAGGGCTGAAGCTTTCTTT.

The chain joins TRBV28 to TRBJ1-1, with D uncertain. This CDR3 has 12 residues. Deletions cut 3 bases from V and 8 bases from J, with 10 bases between. In germline, CDR1 is MDHEN, CDR2 SYDVKM. In nucleotides, the CDR3 is TGTGCCAGCAGTTTGGGCCCCATGGAAGCTTTCTTT. It encodes CASSLGPMEAFF.

The V call is TRBV19, the J call TRBJ1-1, with D possibly being TRBD1 (6 bases). The V gene's germline CDR1 is LNHDA and CDR2 SQIVND (reference sequence). This CDR3 has 13 amino acids. V was pared by 3 bases and J by 4 bases, with 9 bases between. The DNA of the CDR3 is TGTGCCAGTAGTATGAACAGGGCCACTGAAGCTTTCTTT. As protein: CASSMNRATEAFF.

V and J are TRBV5-1 and TRBJ2-1, with 7 bases aligning to TRBD2. The trim removed 5 bases at V and 8 bases at J, leaving 13 bases unmatched. CDR1 is SGHRS and CDR2 is YFSETQ in the germline V gene. The CDR3 extends over 15 amino acids. The CDR3 region is CASRFEVRGRDEQFF. The CDR3, as DNA: TGCGCCAGCAGGTTTGAGGTTCGGGGGAGGGATGAGCAGTTCTTC.

V usage is TRBV28 and J usage is TRBJ1-4; possibly TRBD1 for D (5 bases). Germline V gene sequence: CDR1 MDHEN, CDR2 SYDVKM. V was pared by 2 bases and J by 0 bases, with 10 bases between. The CDR3 is 16 amino acids. CDR3 loop: CASSLQGWPTNEKLFF. The CDR3 nucleotides are TGTGCCAGCAGTTTACAGGGATGGCCAACTAATGAAAAACTGTTTTTT.

The chain couples TRBV15 to TRBJ1-1; D gene uncertain. With 0 bases removed from V and 1 base from J, the gap between germline ends came to 9 bases. The germline gives CDR1 LNHNV, CDR2 YYDKDF (reference sequence). There are 15 residues in the CDR3. CDR3 protein: CATSRDRNRNTEAFF. The CDR3 DNA is TGTGCCACCAGCAGAGATCGTAACAGGAACACTGAAGCTTTCTTT. Drawing the rest from reference TRBV15 and TRBJ1-1, the complete variable domain is DAMVIQNPRYQVTQFGKPVTLSCSQTLNHNVMYWYQQKSSQAPKLLFHYYDKDFNNEADTPDNFQSRRPNTSFCFLDIRSPGLGDTAMYLCATSRDRNRNTEAFFGQGTRLTVV.

V is TRBV28 and J is TRBJ2-7, with TRBD1 as a possible D gene (6 bases). CDR3 length equals 15 residues. The V end was cut by 3 bases, the J end by 6 bases, with 18 bases between. The germline CDR1 and CDR2 sequences are MDHEN and SYDVKM. The chain's CDR3 is CASSFSGRGSAEQYF. The CDR3 DNA follows: TGTGCCAGCAGTTTTTCTGGCAGGGGTTCGGCCGAGCAGTACTTC.

V is TRBV28 and J is TRBJ2-7; D is perhaps TRBD2 (5 bases). This CDR3 contains 15 residues. Germline lookup yields CDR1 MDHEN and CDR2 SYDVKM. V was cut by 5 bases and J by 4 bases, with 18 bases left in between. In nucleotides, the CDR3 is TGTGCCAGCAGTACTACGGGTGAGGGTATTTACGAGCAGTACTTC. The encoded protein is CASSTTGEGIYEQYF.

This chain links TRBV14 with TRBJ1-1; TRBD1 agrees at 7 bases. The CDR3 extends over 16 amino acids. CDR1 and CDR2 from the germline V gene are SGHDN and FVKESK. V gave up 4 bases and J gave up 8 bases; unmatched junction bases: 16. DNA of the CDR3: TGTGCCAGCAGCCCCCGAGGGAGGGGGCGGGAGGGGGAAGCTTTCTTT. This translates into CASSPRGRGREGEAFF.

This rearrangement joins TRBV11-2 to TRBJ2-7, with 7 nucleotides matching TRBD1. The V gene end was trimmed by 5 bases and the J gene end by 3 bases; junction bases not matched to a gene: 4. This CDR3 region has 13 residues. In germline, CDR1 is SGHAT, CDR2 FQNNGV. CDR3 in DNA: TGTGCCAGCAGCGGGGACAGCCTCTACGAGCAGTACTTC. As protein: CASSGDSLYEQYF.